The sample holds many counts of the clone carrying this T cell receptor (beta chain). Its antigen is undetermined. This sample was included in a study of T cell repertoires in cytomegalovirus infection. Study-wide background: The authors used CMV epitopes that were HLA-C-restricted (recently identified) and HLA-B-restricted (well studied). Both CMV infection and a matching HLA type were indicated by public TCR beta signatures. General study findings and limits: Summed frequency of shared TCR beta families picked out CMV carriers who also had the relevant HLA. In two of eight donors, the top clonotype was HLA-C-restricted CMV-specific.

TCRdb recomputed calls from the reads with MiXCR, one row per CDR3 protein. Of 650,000 to 900,000 distinct CDR3 sequences detected, almost 30% appear once; the ten largest clones hold around 13%. This CDR3 comprises 14 residues. The V end lost 3 bases, the J end lost 6 bases, and 12 bases lay between the germline ends. Sequenced here: cultured CD8+ T cells from PBMCs, sampled from culture after CMV antigen stimulation. This clonotype originated in a human donor in good health (CMV status not recorded). Some clones in this sample may be carry-over from other donors' samples. This chain uses TRBV12-3 or TRBV12-4 with TRBJ1-5; TRBD1 might be the D (5 bases). The CDR3 loop is CASSLGGRSQPQHF. The CDR3 coding sequence is TGTGCCAGCAGTTTGGGGGGTCGGAGTCAGCCCCAGCATTTT.